This T cell receptor (beta chain) was retrieved from a study of shared clonotypes between healthy human individuals. Donation came from healthy HIV-negative adults that had no recent acute infections or vaccinations. Findings of the study overall: Several donors showed sharing of 4.5% to 5% of naive CD4 clonotypes.

Remarks on this clone: The antigen is undetermined. One junction end does not reproduce the germline sequence, and a read error may be involved. The same CDR3 arises from other DNA sequences in this sample as well.

Several immunoSEQ 96-well plates shared each subset's DNA, each plate a replicate. In the source study's methods: Junction-only sequences without quality scores came from ImmunoSEQ, so filtering differed. Assay used: immunoSEQ multiplex PCR; TCRdb lists only in-frame clones, some missing. V, J and clone size are taken as reported in that table, and D and trimming were inferred from the DNA itself. The table includes roughly 400,000 clones, about 97% detected once. The receptor was derived from a man younger than 40 in good health. Sequences were obtained from memory CD8+ T cells sorted from blood. Subset defined: CD45RO+ cells pooled with CCR7-negative TemRA cells.

CDR3 sequence: CASSRPNTGELFF. The CDR3, as DNA: TGTGCCAGCAGTCGACCGAACACTGGGGAGCTGTTTTTT. The chain employs TRBV25-1 and TRBJ2-2; D ambiguous. This CDR3 spans 13 amino acids. Germline V gene data show CDR1 as MGHDK and CDR2 as SYGVNS.